The 2 T cell receptor beta chains given below trace back to one sample, sequenced in a study of PD-1 blockade in mismatch repair-deficient tumors. This table comes from immunoSEQ multiplex PCR, and its TCRdb copy is limited to in-frame clones, with some not included. The profile shows approximately 100,000 clones, about 79% of them singletons. The material sequenced was peripheral blood, taken approximately 8 months after starting pembrolizumab. The receptors were gathered from an adult with mismatch repair-deficient cancer.

This clone is a singleton in its sample. The genes are TRBV5-8 and TRBJ2-2, with a possible D match to TRBD1 (7 bases). Germline assignment: CDR1 SGHTS and CDR2 YDEGEE. Trimming removed 7 bases from V and 7 bases from J, with 26 bases in between. This CDR3 spans 17 amino acids. CDR3 bases: TGTGCCAGCTGGGGAGGCATGGGACAGAGAAGAGGCGGGGAGCTGTTTTTT. The encoded protein is CASWGGMGQRRGGELFF.

This clone is deemed medium-sized. J is TRBJ2-7 and V is TRBV7-9, with D unresolved. The ends were cut back, 2 bases at V and 4 bases at J, with 24 bases in the middle. The CDR3 runs 18 residues. Germline V lookup: CDR1 SEHNR, CDR2 FQNEAQ (reference sequence). DNA for the CDR3: TGTGCCAGCAGCTTATCATCTAGTGCAGGCCCCGCAAAATACGAGCAGTACTTC. Amino acid sequence: CASSLSSSAGPAKYEQYF.